The 12 T cell receptor beta chains presented below share a single source sample, sequenced in a study of a mutant IDH1 vaccine in newly diagnosed glioma. Their antigens are not known. Using immunoSEQ multiplex PCR, the repertoire was profiled, and TCRdb retains in-frame clones only, with some absent. This table holds 45,000 to 60,000 clones, roughly nine tenths found once. Time point reported: week 11, during vaccination. Vaccination used 300 ug of mutant IDH1 20-mer peptide per dose, with topical imiquimod. The material was PBMCs, obtained from a glioma patient whose treatment included an IDH1 peptide vaccine. All receptors come from a man aged 50 to 59 with glioma.

For the CDR3, the DNA is TGCAGCGTTGGGGGGGGATCTGGGGCCAACGTCCTGACTTTC. It encodes CSVGGGSGANVLTF. The J gene is TRBJ2-6, the V gene TRBV29-1, with TRBD2 identical over 7 bases. The length of the CDR3 is 14 residues. With 4 bases clipped from V and 1 base from J, the junction kept 1 base outside the gene matches. Germline CDR1 is SQVTM and CDR2 is ANQGSEA.

The gene calls are TRBV7-9 and TRBJ1-1; D remains ambiguous. The V end lost 8 bases, the J end lost 1 base, and 17 bases lay between the germline ends. The CDR3 spans 15 residues. Germline CDR1 SEHNR, CDR2 FQNEAQ (reference sequence). In DNA form, the CDR3 reads TGTGCCAGCCAGAAACGGTCCCTCGGGAACACTGAAGCTTTCTTT. Translation gives CASQKRSLGNTEAFF.

V gene TRBV27 combines with J gene TRBJ1-5; no reliable D call. Germline CDR1 reads MNHEY; CDR2 reads SMNVEV (reference sequence). Trimming removed 0 bases at V and 4 bases at J, with 4 bases between. The CDR3 totals 13 residues. CDR3 DNA sequence: TGTGCCAGCAGTTTATCTTTTAATCAGCCCCAGCATTTT. Protein: CASSLSFNQPQHF.

This rearrangement joins TRBV7-3 to TRBJ1-2; weak D call: TRBD1 (6 bases). The CDR3 extends over 13 amino acids. Germline assignment: CDR1 SGHTA and CDR2 FQGTGA. Trimming pared 4 bases from V and 8 bases from J, leaving 14 bases between. CDR3 bases: TGTGCCAGCAGCTCCGGGGGCCAATACGGCTACACCTTC. This sequence encodes CASSSGGQYGYTF.

This chain links TRBV18 with TRBJ1-4; tentatively, D is TRBD1 (6 bases). Germline V CDR1 and CDR2: KGHSH, LQKENI. The ends were cut back, 6 bases at V and 16 bases at J, with 24 bases in the middle. There are 14 residues in the CDR3. As DNA, the CDR3 is TGTGCCAGCTCCCAGACCGGGACATTGGAAGGAAAGTTTTTT. Protein product: CASSQTGTLEGKFF.

This clone was picked up one time. The chain joins TRBV29-1 to TRBJ2-7; possible D gene TRBD1, 6 bases. V shed 0 bases and J shed 0 bases, with 12 bases lying between them. CDR1 is SQVTM, CDR2 ANQGSEA, per germline. This CDR3 is 15 amino acids long. The chain's CDR3 is CSVEDRTVNSYEQYF. DNA for the CDR3: TGCAGCGTTGAAGACAGGACAGTGAACTCCTACGAGCAGTACTTC.

The chain combines TRBV6-5 with TRBJ2-1; either TRBD1 or TRBD2 may fit D (5 bases each). Deletions cut 0 bases from V and 14 bases from J, with 8 bases between. The CDR3 sequence is 11 residues long. Germline values: CDR1 MNHEY, CDR2 SVGAGI. CDR3: CASSYSGAKFF. In nucleotides, the CDR3 is TGTGCCAGCAGTTACTCCGGGGCGAAGTTCTTC.

The J gene is TRBJ2-7, the V gene TRBV4-1; 7 bases map to TRBD2. J gave up 3 bases and V 0 bases, and 5 bases lay outside the gene matches. This CDR3 spans 15 amino acids. Germline-derived CDR1 and CDR2 are MGHRA and YSYEKL. CDR3: CASSQDGTKLYEQYF. The CDR3 bases are TGCGCCAGCAGCCAAGACGGGACTAAACTCTACGAGCAGTACTTC.

Note on this clone: The same CDR3 also results from other DNA sequences found in this sample. CDR3: CASSTGRVEAFF. In nucleotides, the CDR3 is TGCGCCAGCAGCACCGGTCGGGTCGAAGCTTTCTTT. The gene calls are TRBV5-1 and TRBJ1-1; D unresolved. The CDR3 runs to 12 residues. With 4 bases removed from V and 8 bases from J, the gap between germline ends came to 12 bases. The germline gives CDR1 SGHRS, CDR2 YFSETQ. The variable domain in full, with the rest retrieved from reference TRBV5-1 and TRBJ1-1, is KAGVTQTPRYLIKTRGQQVTLSCSPISGHRSVSWYQQTPGQGLQFLFEYFSETQRNKGNFPGRFSGRQFSNSRSEMNVSTLELGDSALYLCASSTGRVEAFFGQGTRLTVV.

This chain joins TRBV5-4 and TRBJ1-2; D might be TRBD1 (5 bases). CDR1 SGHNT and CDR2 YYREEE come from the germline V gene (reference sequence). The CDR3 totals 12 residues. Trimming removed 1 base from V and 8 bases from J, with 9 bases in between. DNA for the CDR3: TGTGCCAGCAGCTTGAAAGGGGACGGCTACACCTTC. Translated: CASSLKGDGYTF.

The chain joins TRBV5-1 to TRBJ1-1; D is uncertain. Germline V CDR1 and CDR2: SGHRS, YFSETQ. The CDR3 contains 14 residues. V lost 7 bases and J lost 0, with 13 bases in between. The CDR3 DNA reads TGCGCCAGCGCTAATGGCGGTATGAACACTGAAGCTTTCTTT. Protein: CASANGGMNTEAFF.

The chain carries TRBV9 and TRBJ2-1; no clear D gene. Trimming removed 4 bases from V and 0 bases from J, with 14 bases in between. CDR3 length: 16 residues. Germline V gene sequence: CDR1 SGDLS, CDR2 YYNGEE. The DNA for the CDR3 is TGTGCCAGCAGCTCTCAGTGGAGCAGCTCCTACAATGAGCAGTTCTTC. Protein: CASSSQWSSSYNEQFF.